Listed below are T cell receptor beta chains from one sample, sequenced in a study of identical twins. MiXCR, applied by TCRdb to the 5' RACE reads, yields one record per CDR3 protein. The table has approximately 630,000 distinct CDR3 sequences, about 7.1% seen once. These data were also reused for a study on yellow fever vaccine responses in identical twins.

What was sequenced was PBMCs. These receptors all stem from a woman aged 18-30 years in good health. The conserved cysteine and the conserved F or W are not part of the CDR3 here.

v_call,j_call,cdr3_length,cdr3_aa
TRBV20-1,TRBJ2-1,11,SAFSHSYNEQF
TRBV7-2,TRBJ2-1,13,ASSSWTSGNNEQF
TRBV5-1,TRBJ1-6,12,ASSLSGANSPLH
TRBV7-4,TRBJ2-2,17,ACCQDKISGGPSTGELF
TRBV2,TRBJ1-1,9,AARTNTEAF
TRBV5-1,TRBJ2-5,14,ASSQAGTSGKETQY
TRBV29-1,TRBJ1-1,10,SVLQGLGEAF
TRBV15,TRBJ1-1,13,ATSRDLAWNTEAF
TRBV7-9,TRBJ2-2,14,ASSSSGRANTGELF
TRBV28,TRBJ2-2,13,ASSPRDKVTGELF
TRBV20-1,TRBJ2-1,15,SARDETRDGTYNEQF
TRBV24-1,TRBJ2-1,14,ATSDRTSGSHNEQF
TRBV7-2,TRBJ1-3,13,ASSPFQGSGNTIY
TRBV10-3,TRBJ2-2,12,AIRDRGQAGELF
TRBV29-1,TRBJ2-2,16,SVESDGTSGGAFGELF
TRBV13,TRBJ2-7,13,ASSSRDRGSSEQY
TRBV5-1,TRBJ1-6,11,ASSLEGVSPLH
TRBV27,TRBJ2-7,13,ASSLSGPLPYEQY
TRBV11-2,TRBJ1-2,11,ASSLGTNYGYT
TRBV7-6,TRBJ2-5,15,ASSLGPGQGAWETQY
TRBV19,TRBJ2-4,11,ASSPGQGFTQY
TRBV27,TRBJ1-4,12,ASSLRPALEKLF
TRBV5-1,TRBJ2-1,13,ASGGGGSSYNEQF
TRBV10-3,TRBJ1-2,8,AIWGDGYT
TRBV5-1,TRBJ2-1,13,ASSGPRSAYNEQF
TRBV20-1,TRBJ2-1,11,SALGPRSVEQF
TRBV5-1,TRBJ2-1,17,ASSPGLAGGSRRENEQF
TRBV5-1,TRBJ2-1,13,ASSLSQGDGNEQF
TRBV28,TRBJ2-4,14,ASSLGQGQAKNIQY
TRBV5-1,TRBJ1-3,16,ASSLVLLRQGDGNTIY
TRBV20-1,TRBJ2-2,15,SARGIRDPANTGELF
TRBV5-1,TRBJ1-1,13,ASSLGQGVITEAF
TRBV10-3,TRBJ1-1,13,AITGGDSKNTEAF
TRBV12-5,TRBJ2-7,11,ASGLVAFSEQY
TRBV12-3/TRBV12-4,TRBJ1-3,17,ASTPLWTLTGGSGNTIY
TRBV27,TRBJ1-2,11,ASSSQPNYGYT
TRBV5-1,TRBJ2-3,16,ASSRTLRGTLSTDTQY
TRBV7-8,TRBJ2-1,13,ASSRHARSVNEQF
TRBV4-2,TRBJ2-1,15,ASSQGGSGGRENEQF
TRBV6-4,TRBJ2-1,13,ASSEGTSAYNEQF
TRBV12-3/TRBV12-4,TRBJ1-1,11,ASSPIGYPEAF
TRBV7-6,TRBJ2-1,14,ASSLSGTSGIGEQF
TRBV7-3,TRBJ2-5,12,ASSPSASQETQY
TRBV12-3/TRBV12-4,TRBJ2-5,13,ASSLGGHSRETQY
TRBV12-3/TRBV12-4,TRBJ2-1,11,ASSLGTPGEQF
TRBV29-1,TRBJ2-3,15,SVVGPSGREVRDTQY
TRBV2,TRBJ2-3,11,ASVGGRTDTQY
TRBV20-1,TRBJ1-6,12,SARSGQGYSPLH
TRBV3-1,TRBJ2-3,13,ASSQNSWDTDTQY
TRBV2,TRBJ1-5,11,ASSEEESQPQH
TRBV6-4,TRBJ2-3,11,ASSDHPGDTQY
TRBV5-6,TRBJ1-1,11,ASSLWGSTEAF
TRBV5-1,TRBJ2-7,12,ASSLLTATYEQY
TRBV10-3,TRBJ2-1,10,AISDWDNEQF
TRBV6-1,TRBJ2-1,14,ASSQQGLAGTNEQF
TRBV7-9,TRBJ1-1,13,ASSVRSGGATEAF
TRBV6-2/TRBV6-3,TRBJ2-1,12,ASSNQRGDNEQF
TRBV24-1,TRBJ2-5,11,ATSDTVQETQY
TRBV5-5,TRBJ1-4,11,ASSSGPRMELF
TRBV7-3,TRBJ2-1,13,ASSPQAGDRNEQF